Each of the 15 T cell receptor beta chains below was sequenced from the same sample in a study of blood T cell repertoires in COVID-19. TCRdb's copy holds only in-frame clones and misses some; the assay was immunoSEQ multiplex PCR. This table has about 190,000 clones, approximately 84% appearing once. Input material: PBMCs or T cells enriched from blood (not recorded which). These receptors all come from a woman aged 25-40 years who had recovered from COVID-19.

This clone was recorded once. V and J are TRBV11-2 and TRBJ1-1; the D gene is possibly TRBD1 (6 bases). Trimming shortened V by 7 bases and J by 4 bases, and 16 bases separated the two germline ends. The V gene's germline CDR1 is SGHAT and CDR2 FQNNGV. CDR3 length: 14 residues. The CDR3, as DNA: TGTGCCAGCACCGCTAAGGGGGGGGGCACTGAAGCTTTCTTT. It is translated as CASTAKGGGTEAFF.

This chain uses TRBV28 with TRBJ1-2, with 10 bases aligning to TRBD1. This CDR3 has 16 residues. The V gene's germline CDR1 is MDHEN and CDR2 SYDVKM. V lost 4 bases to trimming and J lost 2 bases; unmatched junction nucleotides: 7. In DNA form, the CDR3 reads TGTGCCAGCAGTTCTATTCGGACAGGGGGGAACTATGGCTACACCTTC. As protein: CASSSIRTGGNYGYTF.

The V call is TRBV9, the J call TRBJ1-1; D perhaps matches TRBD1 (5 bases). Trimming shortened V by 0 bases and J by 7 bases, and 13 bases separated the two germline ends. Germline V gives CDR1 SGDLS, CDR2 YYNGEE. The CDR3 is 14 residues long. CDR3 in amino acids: CASSVAPSDIEAFF. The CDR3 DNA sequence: TGTGCCAGCAGCGTAGCTCCCTCGGACATTGAAGCTTTCTTT.

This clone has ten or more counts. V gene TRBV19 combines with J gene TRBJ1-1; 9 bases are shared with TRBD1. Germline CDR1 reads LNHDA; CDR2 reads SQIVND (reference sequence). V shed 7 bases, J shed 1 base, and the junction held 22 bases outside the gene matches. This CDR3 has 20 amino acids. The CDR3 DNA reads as TGTGCCAGTACCCGGACAGGGGTCAACGTGGGGTTGATAGGGAACACTGAAGCTTTCTTT. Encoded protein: CASTRTGVNVGLIGNTEAFF.

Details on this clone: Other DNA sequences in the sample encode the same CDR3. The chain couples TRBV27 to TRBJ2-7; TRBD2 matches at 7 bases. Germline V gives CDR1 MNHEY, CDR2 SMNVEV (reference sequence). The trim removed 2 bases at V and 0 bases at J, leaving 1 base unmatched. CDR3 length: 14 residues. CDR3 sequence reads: CASSLGGSSYEQYF. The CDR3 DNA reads TGTGCCAGCAGTTTAGGCGGGAGCTCCTACGAGCAGTACTTC.

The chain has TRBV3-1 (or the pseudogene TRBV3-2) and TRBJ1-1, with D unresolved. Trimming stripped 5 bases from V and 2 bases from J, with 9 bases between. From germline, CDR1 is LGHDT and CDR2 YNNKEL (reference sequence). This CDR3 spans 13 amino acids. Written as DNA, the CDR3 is TGTGCCAGCAGCGAGAGGGTTAACACTGAAGCTTTCTTT. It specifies CASSERVNTEAFF.

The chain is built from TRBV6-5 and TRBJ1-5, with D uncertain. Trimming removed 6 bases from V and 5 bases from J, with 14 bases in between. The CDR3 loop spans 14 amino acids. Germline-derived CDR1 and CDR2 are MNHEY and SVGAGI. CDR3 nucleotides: TGTGCCAGCAGGGGAGTGGGCGACTATCAGCCCCAGCATTTT. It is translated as CASRGVGDYQPQHF.

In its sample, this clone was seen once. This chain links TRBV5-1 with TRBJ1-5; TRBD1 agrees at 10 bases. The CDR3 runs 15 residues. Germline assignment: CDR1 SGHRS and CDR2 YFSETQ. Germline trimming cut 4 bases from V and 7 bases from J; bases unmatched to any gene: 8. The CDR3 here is CASSPDGQGGQPQHF. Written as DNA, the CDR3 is TGCGCCAGCAGCCCAGATGGACAGGGGGGACAGCCCCAGCATTTT.

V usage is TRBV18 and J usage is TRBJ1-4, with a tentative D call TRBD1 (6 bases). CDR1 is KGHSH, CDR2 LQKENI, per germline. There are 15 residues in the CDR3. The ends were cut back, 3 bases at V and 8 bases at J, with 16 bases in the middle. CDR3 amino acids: CASSPTGTLREKLFF. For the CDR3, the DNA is TGTGCCAGCTCACCTACAGGGACACTTAGGGAAAAACTGTTTTTT.

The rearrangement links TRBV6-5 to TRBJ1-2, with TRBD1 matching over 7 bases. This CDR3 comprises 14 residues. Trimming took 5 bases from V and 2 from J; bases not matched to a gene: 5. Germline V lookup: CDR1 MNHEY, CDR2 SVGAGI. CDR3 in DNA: TGTGCCAGCAGTATTTCCAGGGGGAACTATGGCTACACCTTC. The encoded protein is CASSISRGNYGYTF.

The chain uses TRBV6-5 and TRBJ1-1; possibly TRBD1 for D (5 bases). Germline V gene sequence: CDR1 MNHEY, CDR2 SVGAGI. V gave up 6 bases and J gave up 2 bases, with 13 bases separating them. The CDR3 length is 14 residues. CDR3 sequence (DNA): TGTGCCAGCAGAGACCAGGGCATTAACACTGAAGCTTTCTTT. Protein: CASRDQGINTEAFF.

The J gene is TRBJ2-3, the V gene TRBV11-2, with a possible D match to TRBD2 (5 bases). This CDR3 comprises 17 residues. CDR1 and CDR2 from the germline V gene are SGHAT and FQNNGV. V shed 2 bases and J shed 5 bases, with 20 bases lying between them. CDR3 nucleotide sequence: TGTGCCAGCAGCTTACCTTCCCGGCCTAAAGGAGGAGATACGCAGTATTTT. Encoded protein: CASSLPSRPKGGDTQYF.

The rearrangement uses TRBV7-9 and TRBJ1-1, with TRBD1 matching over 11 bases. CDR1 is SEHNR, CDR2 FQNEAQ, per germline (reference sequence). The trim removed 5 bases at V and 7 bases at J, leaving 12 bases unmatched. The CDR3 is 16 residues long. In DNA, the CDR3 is TGTGCCAGCAGCCGTAGACCGGGACAGGGGGTAGATGAAGCTTTCTTT. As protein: CASSRRPGQGVDEAFF.

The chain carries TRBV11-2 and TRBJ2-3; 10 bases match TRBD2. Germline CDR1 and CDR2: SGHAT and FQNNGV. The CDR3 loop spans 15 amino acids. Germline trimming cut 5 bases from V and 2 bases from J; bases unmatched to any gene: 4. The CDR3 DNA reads TGTGCCAGCAGCCGTAGCGGGGGGTTCACAGATACGCAGTATTTT. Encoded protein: CASSRSGGFTDTQYF.

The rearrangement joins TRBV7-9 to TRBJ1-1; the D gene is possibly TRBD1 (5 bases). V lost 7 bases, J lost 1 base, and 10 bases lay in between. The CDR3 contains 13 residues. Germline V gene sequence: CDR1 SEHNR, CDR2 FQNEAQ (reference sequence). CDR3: CASMEQANTEAFF. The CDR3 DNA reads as TGTGCCAGCATGGAACAGGCGAACACTGAAGCTTTCTTT.